These T cell receptor beta chains were read from a single sample in a study of beta chain features in type 1 diabetes. Here immunoSEQ multiplex PCR was the method, and the copy in TCRdb shows in-frame clones only, minus some. The sample contains 900,000 or so clones, about a sixth of which appear only once. Sequences were obtained from naive CD4+ T cells from blood. The receptors come from a woman aged 18-35 years in good health. The CDR3 runs from the conserved cysteine through the conserved F or W. Each record gives: V gene, CDR3 protein.

V: TRBV9
CDR3: CASSDTPRATTDTQYF

V: TRBV5-1
CDR3: CASSTDRKDTDTQYF

V: TRBV7-2
CDR3: CASRITRGRDTQYF

V: TRBV29-1
CDR3: CSVEKRTSGNNEQFF

V: TRBV28
CDR3: CASSLKETQYF

V: TRBV28
CDR3: CASSLQGTKNIQYF

V: TRBV4-2
CDR3: CASSPRQQIPGAYNEQFF

V: TRBV28
CDR3: CASSLFQGYEQYF

V: TRBV10-3
CDR3: CAISEGTGTGNTIYF

V: TRBV28
CDR3: CASSTPGSSYNEQFF

V: TRBV7-8
CDR3: CASSLPRYNEQFF

V: TRBV20-1
CDR3: CSANLNYEQYF

V: TRBV9
CDR3: CASSPATRSLGTGELFF

V: TRBV18
CDR3: CASSASGRKGNEQFF

V: TRBV28
CDR3: CASMRTAYNEQFF

V: TRBV4-1
CDR3: CASSQGQDPFLAGGYNEQFF

V: TRBV7-2
CDR3: CASSTGPDKNIQYF

V: TRBV29-1
CDR3: CSVEGTSGRAPGTDTQYF

V: TRBV4-3
CDR3: CASSRAPGPTNEKLFF

V: TRBV6-6
CDR3: CASSYTGSGANVLTF

V: TRBV6-5
CDR3: CASTRTAYSNQPQHF

V: TRBV29-1
CDR3: CSVEKNTGELFF

V: TRBV7-2
CDR3: CASSPSLPADKYF

V: TRBV10-3
CDR3: CATATMGPETQYF

V: TRBV7-2
CDR3: CASSLVVGGGLAAYEQYF

V: TRBV7-9
CDR3: CASSQRQGGTDTQYF

V: TRBV28
CDR3: CASSLDLFSGANVLTF

V: TRBV6-1
CDR3: CAGRQGTNEKLFF

V: TRBV11-2
CDR3: CASSLLVLNTDTQYF

V: TRBV7-8
CDR3: CASSRQSYEQYF

V: TRBV18
CDR3: CASSYQPNEQFF

V: TRBV11-2
CDR3: CASSFSGRARTDTQYF

V: TRBV6-5
CDR3: CASGTYNEQFF

V: TRBV13
CDR3: CASSLKASWSTGELFF

V: TRBV29-1
CDR3: CSVEAEPSGSRETQYF

V: TRBV4-2
CDR3: CASSQGLPSGALNQPQHF

V: TRBV7-9
CDR3: CASSLDPGTEAFF